The source of this T cell receptor beta chain is a study of control samples from healthy donors and cancer patients. This clone was picked up one time. Repertoires were generated with immunoSEQ multiplex PCR, while TCRdb's copy carries only in-frame clones and drops some. The sample shows roughly 81,000 clones, more than 65% of them seen only once. There are 14 residues in the CDR3. The V gene's germline CDR1 is SGHVS and CDR2 FQNEAQ. Trimming removed 5 bases from V and 0 bases from J, with 10 bases in between. The TCR comes from a man aged 60-69 years with head and neck cancer. The chain carries TRBV7-8 and TRBJ1-2; D perhaps matches TRBD1 (6 bases). Sequenced sample: PBMCs. The CDR3 is CASSTRGPNYGYTF. Written as DNA, the CDR3 is TGTGCCAGCAGCACCAGGGGTCCTAACTATGGCTACACCTTC.